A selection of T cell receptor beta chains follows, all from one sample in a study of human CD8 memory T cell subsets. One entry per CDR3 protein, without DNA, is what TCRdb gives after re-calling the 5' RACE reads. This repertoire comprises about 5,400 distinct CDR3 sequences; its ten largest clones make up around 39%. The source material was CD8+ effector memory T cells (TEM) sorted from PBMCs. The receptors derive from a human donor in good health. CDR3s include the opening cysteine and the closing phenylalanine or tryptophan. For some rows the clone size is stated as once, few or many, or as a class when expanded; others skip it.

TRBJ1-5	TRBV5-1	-	CASSLDPGQPQHF
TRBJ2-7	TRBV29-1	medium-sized	CSVDAGQEYEQYF
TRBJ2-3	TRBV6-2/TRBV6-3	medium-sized	CASSYFTDTQYF
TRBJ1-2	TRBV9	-	CASSPGQGIGYTF
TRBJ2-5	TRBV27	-	CASSAAGGETQYF
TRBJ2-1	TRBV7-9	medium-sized	CASSSLSGRAYNEQFF
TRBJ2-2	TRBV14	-	CASSQPGTPGRRFLNTGELFF
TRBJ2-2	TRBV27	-	CASSPIPGFRPGELFF
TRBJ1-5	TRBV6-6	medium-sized	CASSYPGNSNQPQHF
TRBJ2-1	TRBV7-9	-	CASSPRDRGPNEQFF
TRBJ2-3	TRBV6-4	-	CASSDSLAGDTDTQYF
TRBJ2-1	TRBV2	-	CASSYSGRAGDEQFF
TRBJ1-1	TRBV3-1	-	CASSQISEDTEAFF
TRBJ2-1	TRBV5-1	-	CASSLRDREGRVSYNEQFF
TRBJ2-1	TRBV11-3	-	CASSSRRGLAGNEYNEQFF
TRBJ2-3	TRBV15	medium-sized	CATSKEALAGVEYPDTQYF
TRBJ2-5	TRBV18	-	CASSPQGTVQETQYF
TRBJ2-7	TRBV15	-	CATSARTSGSNEQYF
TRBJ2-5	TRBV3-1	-	CASSPLAGWETQYF
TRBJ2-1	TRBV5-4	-	CASSLGIGVGNEQFF
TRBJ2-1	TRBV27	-	CATGGGPNEQFF
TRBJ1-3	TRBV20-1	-	CSARMAERRGNTIYF
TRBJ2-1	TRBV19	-	CASSPAQRGLNEQFF
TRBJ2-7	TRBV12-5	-	CASGLGQGVYEQYF
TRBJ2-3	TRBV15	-	CATSRELGTDTQYF
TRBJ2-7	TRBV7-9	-	CASSPRTGGHEQYF
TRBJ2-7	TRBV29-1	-	CSVEFLAGGRYEQYF
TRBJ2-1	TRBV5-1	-	CASSDRGVGYNEQFF
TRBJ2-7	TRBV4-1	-	CASSRQGPSYEQYF